This T cell receptor beta chain was profiled in a study of shared clonotypes between healthy human individuals (dated by TCRdb to the early 2020s). Background for the entire study: A couple of women and a few men aged 18 to 49 years were included in the cohort. Libraries were prepared and TCR repertoires were sequenced by different laboratories using diverse techniques, in order to increase sequencing depth and limit assay-specific biases. The study deeply sequenced blood TCR repertoires of five healthy adults to estimate repertoire size and the extent of clonotype sharing between individuals. For each donor, CD4 naive and CD4 memory were each given three plates, CD8 naive was given two plates, and CD8 memory was given one plate. Between about 0.8 and 9 billion PBMCs per donor were obtained by leukapheresis.

General conclusions and limits of the study: Sampling was restricted to blood, and TCR repertoires in tissue are likely to differ from TCR repertoires in blood. Compared with non-shared clonotypes, the clonotypes found in all four sorted-subset donors had higher generation probabilities. Based on pairwise subsampling, the degree of clonotype sharing among donors was expected to be affected by sequencing depth. Rarefaction of sorted-subset datasets indicated incomplete sequencing despite the large sequencing depth. Sharing across a few donors was observed for about 5% of naive CD4, over 3% of naive CD8, 2% to 2.5% of memory CD4, and roughly 0.4% of memory CD8 clonotypes. The genetic and exposure-history diversity represented was limited by the small number of donors. Larger estimated clonotype richness was generally found for naive subsets than for memory subsets.

Using the deep immunoSEQ assay, TCR CDR3 regions were amplified from genomic DNA by multiplex PCR. For each cell subset, the extracted genomic DNA was distributed evenly across all wells of several immunoSEQ 96-well plates, and each plate served as one replicate. For sorted subsets, about 220 ng of genomic DNA, equivalent to 25,000 to 35,000 T cell genomes, went into each replicate PCR. Purified libraries were quantified with a Qubit 3.0 fluorometer, sized on a Bioanalyzer 2100, and re-quantified with the KAPA Library Quantification kit. Each immunoSEQ 96-well plate was sequenced on its own single-read 150-cycle Illumina NextSeq 550 flow cell. Under the source paper's analysis protocol: The immunoSEQ output contained only junctional sequences without quality scores, so filtering could not match that applied to full-length reads. Sequences were annotated with PyIR, a Python wrapper for IgBLAST v1.9, and V/J genes and CDR3 were assigned using IMGT germline references. Reads with weak V/J assignments (E-value above 1e-6), missing CDR3, stop codons, out-of-frame junctions, or ambiguous translated residues were removed. V3J clonotypes were defined as sequences sharing an identical inferred V gene, J gene, and CDR3 amino acid sequence. Percentage overlap between repertoires was calculated by dividing the number of shared unique clonotypes by the size of the smaller repertoire. Richness of each repertoire was evaluated using RTK rarefaction, the Chao1 estimator, and Recon v2.1 estimates of unobserved clonotypes. Generation probabilities were computed with OLGA for all TCRbeta clonotypes obtained by the gDNA method from several donors. The table comes from immuneACCESS by way of TCRdb, which keeps in-frame sequences with V and J called. Part of the clones is missing from these tables; in studies checked, under half for an unresolved V gene and the rest for unknown reasons. The D gene and trimming were derived from the DNA, and the V and J assignments and clone size from that table. The sample profile shows 2 million or so clones; about 95% of them were found once. Roughly 1.1% of the sample belongs to the ten largest clones.

CD8 naive samples were obtained by positive selection for CCR7 among CD45RO-negative cells, yielding a CD45RA+CCR7+ population from which TemRA cells were excluded. The donors were healthy, HIV-negative adults who had no recently reported acute infections or vaccinations. All donors were Caucasian adults living in Nashville, Tennessee, USA. Blood was collected by leukapheresis, and PBMCs were isolated by Ficoll-Histopaque density gradient centrifugation and then cryopreserved in liquid nitrogen vapor phase. Analytical flow cytometry was used to check the purity and quantity of each magnetically sorted T cell population. Genomic DNA was isolated from every sorted fraction and measured by UV absorbance on a Nanodrop 2000c. CDR1 is given as MNHEY and CDR2 as SVGAGI, both from the germline V gene. The junction shows trimming of 4 bases on V and 2 bases on J, and the gene matches do not reach 7 bases of it. The CDR3 holds 15 amino acids from the cysteine to the phenylalanine. The CDR3 DNA has 45 bases and is translated from base 1.

A note on this clone: Its binding antigen is unknown. No per-base quality is available; no much larger clone lies one base away.

The specimen sequenced was naive CD8+ T cells sorted from blood. Reading the label with the study, this specimen's cell subset or site is: CD45RA+CCR7+. This TCR was recovered from a man younger than 35 in good health. The chain is made from TRBV6-5 and TRBJ2-5, with 7 central nucleotides matching TRBD1. The CDR3 protein: CASSSTTGQQETQYF. The nucleotide sequence reads TGTGCCAGCAGTTCCACCACGGGACAGCAAGAGACCCAGTACTTC.